This TCR beta chain was found in a study of tumor and adjacent non-tumor tissue in lung cancer. The library came from three nested PCR rounds adapted from ARM-PCR protocols. TCRdb processed the multiplex PCR reads anew with MiXCR; each CDR3 protein has one entry. The sample holds more than 85,000 distinct CDR3 sequences; about 87% are singletons and the top ten take about 23%. No cell sorting was done before RNA was extracted from the tissue. This CDR3 is 13 amino acids long. From germline, CDR1 is MNHNY and CDR2 SVGAGI (reference sequence). A note on this clonotype: Its antigen is as yet unknown. At one end the junction does not follow the germline gene, possibly because of a read error.

Study findings and constraints: Tumor tissue had significantly higher TCR diversity than normal lung.

The sample comprised lung tumor tissue. The sequence was collected from a man between 65 and 85 years old with non-small cell lung cancer. This chain uses TRBV6-6 with TRBJ2-2; D may be TRBD2 (5 bases). CDR3 loop: CTLRGPNTGELFF. Written as DNA, the CDR3 is TGTACCTTGAGAGGCCCAAACACCGGGGAGCTTTTTTTT.